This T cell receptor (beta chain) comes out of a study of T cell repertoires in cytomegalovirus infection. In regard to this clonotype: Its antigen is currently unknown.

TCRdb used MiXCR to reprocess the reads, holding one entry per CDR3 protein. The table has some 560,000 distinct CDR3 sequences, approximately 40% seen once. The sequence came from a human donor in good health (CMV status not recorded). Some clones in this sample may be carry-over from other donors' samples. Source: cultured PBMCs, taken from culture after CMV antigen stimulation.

The CDR3 nucleotides are TGTGCCAGCAGTTACTTCGAGGGAGGGGCAGGAAACACCATATATTTT. Its protein is CASSYFEGGAGNTIYF. The chain joins TRBV6-8 to TRBJ1-3; possibly TRBD1 for D (5 bases). CDR3 size: 16 residues. V was pared by 1 base and J by 4 bases, with 14 bases between. The germline V gene encodes CDR1 MNHGY and CDR2 SAAAGT.